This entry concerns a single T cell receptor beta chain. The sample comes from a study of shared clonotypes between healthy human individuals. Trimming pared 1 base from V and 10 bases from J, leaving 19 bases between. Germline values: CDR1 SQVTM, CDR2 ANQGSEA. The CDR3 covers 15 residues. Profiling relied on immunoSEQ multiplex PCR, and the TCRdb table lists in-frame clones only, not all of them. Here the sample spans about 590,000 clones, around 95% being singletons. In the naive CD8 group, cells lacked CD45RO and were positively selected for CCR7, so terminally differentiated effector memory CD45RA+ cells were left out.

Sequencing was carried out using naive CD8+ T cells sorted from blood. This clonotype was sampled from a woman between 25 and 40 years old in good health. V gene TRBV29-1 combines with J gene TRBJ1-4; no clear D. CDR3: CSVEGYDGRIGKLFF. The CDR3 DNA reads TGCAGCGTTGAAGGTTATGACGGAAGAATTGGAAAACTGTTTTTT.